Listed here are 32 T cell receptor beta chains from one sample, sequenced in a study of cytomegalovirus exposure and HLA in healthy donors. Measured with immunoSEQ multiplex PCR; TCRdb has only the in-frame clones, and not every one. The sample yields about 120,000 clones, more than 75% seen once. Sample: PBMCs. The receptors derive from a woman aged 18-35 years in good health and CMV-seropositive.

The chain joins TRBV19 to TRBJ2-5; maybe TRBD2 (6 bases). The ends were cut back, 1 base at V and 2 bases at J, with 8 bases in the middle. Germline V CDR1 and CDR2: LNHDA, SQIVND (reference sequence). The CDR3 spans 14 residues. CDR3 DNA: TGTGCCAGTAGTATAGGGACTACACAAGAGACCCAGTACTTC. Amino acids: CASSIGTTQETQYF.

This clone was seen just once. The chain joins TRBV7-3 to TRBJ2-2, with 7 bases that match TRBD1. V lost 4 bases, J lost 0 bases, and 8 bases stayed unmatched. Germline V gives CDR1 SGHTA, CDR2 FQGTGA. The CDR3 is 17 residues long. CDR3 sequence (DNA): TGTGCCAGCAGCTCCTTTCCCGGGACAGCGAACACCGGGGAGCTGTTTTTT. This sequence encodes CASSSFPGTANTGELFF.

The rearrangement joins TRBV28 to TRBJ1-5; 9 bases match TRBD1. This CDR3 region has 14 residues. The germline CDR1 and CDR2 sequences are MDHEN and SYDVKM. Trimming removed 6 bases from V and 6 bases from J; junction bases left unmatched: 6. For the CDR3, the DNA is TGTGCCAGCAGCCCAGACAGGGGGACTCAGCCCCAGCATTTT. Its translation is CASSPDRGTQPQHF.

The chain combines TRBV7-3 with TRBJ2-7; 9 bases match TRBD2. The length of the CDR3 is 15 residues. Germline loops: CDR1 SGHTA, CDR2 FQGTGA. V gave up 5 bases and J gave up 2 bases; unmatched junction bases: 7. CDR3 region: CASSPGTSQPYEQYF. The DNA for the CDR3 is TGTGCCAGCAGCCCGGGGACTAGCCAACCCTACGAGCAGTACTTC. Full variable domain (rest looked up from reference TRBV7-3 and TRBJ2-7): GAGVSQTPSNKVTEKGKYVELRCDPISGHTALYWYRQSLGQGPEFLIYFQGTGAADDSGLPNDRFFAVRPEGSVSTLKIQRTERGDSAVYLCASSPGTSQPYEQYFGPGTRLTVT.

V and J are TRBV5-5 and TRBJ2-5, with D uncertain. Germline CDR1 SGHKS, CDR2 YYEKEE (reference sequence). V was trimmed by 1 base and J by 2 bases, leaving 6 bases between them. This CDR3 is 13 amino acids long. The CDR3 sequence: CASSLRGQETQYF. The CDR3 nucleotides are TGTGCCAGCAGCTTGCGCGGACAAGAGACCCAGTACTTC. Combining the CDR3 with reference TRBV5-5 and TRBJ2-5 gives the whole variable domain DAGVTQSPTHLIKTRGQQVTLRCSPISGHKSVSWYQQVLGQGPQFIFQYYEKEERGRGNFPDRFSARQFPNYSSELNVNALLLGDSALYLCASSLRGQETQYFGPGTRLLVL.

The chain joins TRBV9 to TRBJ2-7, with 10 positions matching TRBD1. The germline V gene has CDR1 SGDLS and CDR2 YYNGEE. With V trimmed by 4 bases and J by 6 bases, 1 base remained unmatched. CDR3 length: 12 amino acids. The CDR3 bases are TGTGCCAGCAGCCGGACAGGGGGCGAGCAGTACTTC. Amino acids: CASSRTGGEQYF.

The chain recombines TRBV18 with TRBJ1-2, with a weak D call TRBD1 (6 bases). The CDR3 loop spans 16 amino acids. V was trimmed by 3 bases and J by 0 bases, leaving 14 bases between them. The germline CDR1 and CDR2 sequences are KGHSH and LQKENI. CDR3 DNA sequence: TGTGCCAGCTCACCCAGTCGCAGGGGTCCTAACTATGGCTACACCTTC. It codes for CASSPSRRGPNYGYTF.

V and J are TRBV29-1 and TRBJ2-3, with 12 bases fitting TRBD2. CDR3 length equals 14 residues. The V and J ends lost 7 bases and 8 bases, in that order; junction bases with no gene match: 10. Germline CDR1 reads SQVTM; CDR2 reads ANQGSEA. The chain's CDR3 is CSAAASGGAGTQYF. In nucleotides, the CDR3 is TGCAGCGCCGCGGCTAGCGGGGGGGCTGGTACGCAGTATTTT.

The chain carries TRBV19 and TRBJ1-1; D call uncertain. The CDR3 spans 13 residues. CDR1 is LNHDA and CDR2 is SQIVND in the germline V gene (reference sequence). Trimming shortened V by 5 bases and J by 7 bases, and 14 bases separated the two germline ends. The CDR3 is CASSHRDSLEAFF. CDR3 DNA sequence: TGTGCCAGTAGTCACCGGGATTCTCTTGAAGCTTTCTTT. Full variable domain (missing parts from reference TRBV19 and TRBJ1-1): DGGITQSPKYLFRKEGQNVTLSCEQNLNHDAMYWYRQDPGQGLRLIYYSQIVNDFQKGDIAEGYSVSREKKESFPLTVTSAQKNPTAFYLCASSHRDSLEAFFGQGTRLTVV.

The J gene is TRBJ1-1, the V gene TRBV4-3; D is ambiguous. This CDR3 has 16 amino acids. Germline V gene data show CDR1 as LGHNA and CDR2 as YSLEER. The germline V and J ends were trimmed by 0 bases and 1 base, with 12 bases remaining between them. Here the CDR3 reads CASSQDWFARNTEAFF. For the CDR3, the DNA is TGCGCCAGCAGCCAAGATTGGTTCGCGCGGAACACTGAAGCTTTCTTT.

J is TRBJ1-2 and V is TRBV6-5; 7 nucleotides align to TRBD1. The CDR3 extends over 15 amino acids. The trim removed 2 bases at V and 8 bases at J, leaving 11 bases unmatched. The germline CDR1 and CDR2 sequences are MNHEY and SVGAGI. As DNA, the CDR3 is TGTGCCAGCAGTTACACGGGCACAGGGGAATACGGCTACACCTTC. Encoded protein: CASSYTGTGEYGYTF.

The V call is TRBV7-3, the J call TRBJ2-3, with TRBD2 as a possible D gene (6 bases). This CDR3 comprises 15 residues. V lost 3 bases and J 4 bases, leaving 14 bases between the germline ends. From germline, CDR1 is SGHTA and CDR2 FQGTGA. The CDR3 reads CASSLKAGFADTQYF. CDR3 DNA sequence: TGTGCCAGCAGCTTGAAGGCGGGATTCGCAGATACGCAGTATTTT.

The rearrangement joins TRBV6-1 to TRBJ1-6, with a weak D call TRBD1 (5 bases). The CDR3 extends over 15 amino acids. Germline loops: CDR1 MNHNS, CDR2 SASEGT. Trimming shortened V by 2 bases and J by 6 bases, and 11 bases separated the two germline ends. CDR3 loop: CASSEWGVLNSPLHF. The DNA of the CDR3 is TGTGCCAGCAGTGAATGGGGGGTACTTAATTCACCCCTCCACTTT.

The V call is TRBV2, the J call TRBJ1-1; D is possibly TRBD1 (6 bases). The V and J ends lost 1 base and 4 bases respectively, with 16 bases between them. Germline loops: CDR1 SNHLY, CDR2 FYNNEI. The CDR3 spans 16 residues. This CDR3 reads CASSEGIGRGGTEAFF. CDR3 in DNA: TGTGCCAGCAGTGAAGGTATCGGCAGGGGTGGCACTGAAGCTTTCTTT.

The chain joins TRBV27 to TRBJ2-7; the D gene is possibly TRBD2 (5 bases). Germline CDR1 is MNHEY and CDR2 is SMNVEV (reference sequence). V lost 4 bases to trimming and J lost 3 bases, with 13 bases between them. This CDR3 contains 14 residues. The CDR3 here is CASSSEAVSYEQYF. The CDR3 region has the DNA TGTGCCAGCAGTTCGGAGGCAGTGAGCTACGAGCAGTACTTC.

The CDR3 bases are TGTGCCAGCAGCCCGGGACAGGGGGGCTCACCCCTCCACTTT. This translates into CASSPGQGGSPLHF. The chain couples TRBV27 to TRBJ1-6; 11 bases align to TRBD1. This CDR3 comprises 14 residues. CDR1 is MNHEY and CDR2 is SMNVEV in the germline V gene (reference sequence). V lost 6 bases, J lost 10 bases, and 5 bases stayed unmatched.

The genes are TRBV7-2 and TRBJ1-1; D is uncertain. The CDR3 loop spans 15 amino acids. Trimming removed 1 base from V and 5 bases from J, with 14 bases in between. CDR1 and CDR2 (germline): SGHTA, FQGNSA. The CDR3 DNA is TGTGCCAGCAGCTTAGTTGGCAGGACGGGAACTGAAGCTTTCTTT. Amino acid sequence: CASSLVGRTGTEAFF.

The V gene is TRBV9, the J gene TRBJ2-1; 8 bases agree with TRBD2. CDR3 size: 16 residues. Looked up from germline, CDR1 is SGDLS and CDR2 is YYNGEE. With V trimmed by 0 bases and J by 6 bases, 8 bases remained unmatched. DNA for the CDR3: TGTGCCAGCAGCGTAGAAGCCAGCGGGGGTTTCAATGAGCAGTTCTTC. Amino acids: CASSVEASGGFNEQFF.

The CDR3 loop reads CASSLMDISYEQYF. CDR3 nucleotide sequence: TGTGCCAGCAGCTTGATGGACATTTCCTACGAGCAGTACTTC. The chain employs TRBV7-2 and TRBJ2-7, with a tentative D call TRBD1 (5 bases). CDR3 length equals 14 residues. Germline assignment: CDR1 SGHTA and CDR2 FQGNSA. V lost 3 bases to trimming and J lost 1 base, with 10 bases between them.

V is TRBV4-3 and J is TRBJ1-5; 8 nucleotides line up with TRBD1. CDR1 and CDR2 from the germline V gene are LGHNA and YSLEER. Germline trimming cut 3 bases from V and 3 bases from J; bases unmatched to any gene: 4. The CDR3 spans 15 residues. The CDR3 loop is CASSHKTGDNQPQHF. CDR3 nucleotide sequence: TGCGCCAGCAGCCATAAGACAGGGGACAATCAGCCCCAGCATTTT.

V gene TRBV4-1 combines with J gene TRBJ1-2; D may be TRBD1 (6 bases). Per the germline V gene, CDR1 is MGHRA and CDR2 is YSYEKL. V was cut by 0 bases and J by 9 bases, with 17 bases left in between. The CDR3 consists of 15 residues. The CDR3 sequence: CASSQEQGIQTSYTF. In DNA, the CDR3 is TGCGCCAGCAGCCAAGAGCAGGGGATACAGACGAGCTACACCTTC.

The rearrangement uses TRBV7-3 and TRBJ2-2; 14 nucleotides line up with TRBD2. The CDR3 loop spans 17 amino acids. CDR1 is SGHTA, CDR2 FQGTGA, per germline. V was pared by 5 bases and J by 6 bases, with 8 bases of the junction left unmatched. The CDR3 here is CASSPGLAGEVAGELFF. The DNA of the CDR3 is TGTGCCAGCAGCCCGGGACTAGCGGGAGAGGTAGCCGGGGAGCTGTTTTTT.

This sequence joins TRBV19 and TRBJ2-4, with a possible D match to TRBD1 (5 bases). Germline values: CDR1 LNHDA, CDR2 SQIVND (reference sequence). The CDR3 extends over 12 amino acids. V was cut by 2 bases and J by 7 bases, with 6 bases left in between. The CDR3 region is CASSIPGNIQYF. DNA for the CDR3: TGTGCCAGTAGTATACCAGGGAACATTCAGTACTTC.

The V gene is TRBV5-1, the J gene TRBJ1-3, with TRBD1 as a possible D gene (6 bases). CDR3 length: 15 residues. CDR1 and CDR2 from the germline V gene are SGHRS and YFSETQ. Deletions cut 0 bases from V and 2 bases from J, with 9 bases between. The CDR3 DNA reads as TGCGCCAGCAGCTTGGCGGACAGCCCTGGAAACACCATATATTTT. This sequence encodes CASSLADSPGNTIYF.

V gene TRBV9 combines with J gene TRBJ1-1; 9 positions agree with TRBD1. The CDR3 totals 15 residues. Germline values: CDR1 SGDLS, CDR2 YYNGEE. The J segment lost 5 bases and the V segment lost 3 bases, leaving 8 bases of the junction unmatched. The CDR3 here is CASSARGTGWTEAFF. CDR3 DNA sequence: TGTGCCAGCAGCGCGAGAGGGACAGGGTGGACTGAAGCTTTCTTT.

The rearrangement uses TRBV7-9 and TRBJ1-2; no firm D call. The CDR3 extends over 14 amino acids. Trimming pared 0 bases from V and 4 bases from J, leaving 9 bases between. The germline V gene encodes CDR1 SEHNR and CDR2 FQNEAQ (reference sequence). DNA for the CDR3: TGTGCCAGCAGCTTAGCGGCAGGCATCTATGGCTACACCTTC. Its translation is CASSLAAGIYGYTF.

J is TRBJ2-2 and V is TRBV6-1, with D perhaps TRBD2 (5 bases). V lost 1 base and J 7 bases, leaving 19 bases between the germline ends. CDR1 is MNHNS and CDR2 is SASEGT in the germline V gene. This CDR3 is 17 amino acids long. The CDR3 coding sequence is TGTGCCAGCAGTGAAGTTCTCGTTGGGCTAGCTGGCGGGGAGCTGTTTTTT. This codes for CASSEVLVGLAGGELFF.

This clone was found once. The chain joins TRBV7-9 to TRBJ2-5; D is perhaps TRBD2 (6 bases). CDR1 SEHNR and CDR2 FQNEAQ come from the germline V gene (reference sequence). Trimming cost V 5 bases and J 3 bases, with 22 bases left between them. This CDR3 is built from 17 residues. The CDR3 sequence: CASSPQPPGLREETQYF. CDR3 nucleotides: TGTGCCAGCAGCCCTCAACCTCCGGGACTTAGAGAAGAGACCCAGTACTTC.

CDR3 in DNA: TGTGCCAGTAGGGACAGCGAGAACACTGAAGCTTTCTTT. Its translation is CASRDSENTEAFF. The chain employs TRBV19 and TRBJ1-1, with TRBD1 as a possible D gene (6 bases). This CDR3 comprises 13 residues. Germline V gives CDR1 LNHDA, CDR2 SQIVND (reference sequence). Trimming removed 6 bases from V and 1 base from J, with 9 bases in between.

V gene TRBV9 combines with J gene TRBJ1-2; the match to TRBD1 covers 12 bases. The CDR3 runs 15 residues. Trimming at V came to 5 bases and at J to 6 bases, leaving 8 bases not matched to a gene. The V gene's germline CDR1 is SGDLS and CDR2 YYNGEE. CDR3 coding DNA: TGTGCCAGCAGGGGGGGACAGGGGGCGCCGGATGGCTACACCTTC. Translated, it gives CASRGGQGAPDGYTF.

The chain joins TRBV6-5 to TRBJ1-1; possible D gene TRBD1, 6 bases. The ends were cut back, 0 bases at V and 8 bases at J, with 10 bases in the middle. The CDR3 covers 13 residues. Germline V lookup: CDR1 MNHEY, CDR2 SVGAGI. The CDR3 region has the DNA TGTGCCAGCAGTTACTCAACAGGGTCCGAAGCTTTCTTT. Translating gives CASSYSTGSEAFF.

V and J are TRBV12-5 and TRBJ1-2, with 7 bases that match TRBD1. CDR3 size: 15 residues. Unmatched junction bases numbered 8, after V lost 1 base and J lost 6 bases. Per germline, CDR1 LGHNT and CDR2 FRNRAP. Here the CDR3 DNA reads TGTGCTAGTGGTTTGGCACTGACAGGGACCGATGGCTACACCTTC. Amino acids: CASGLALTGTDGYTF.